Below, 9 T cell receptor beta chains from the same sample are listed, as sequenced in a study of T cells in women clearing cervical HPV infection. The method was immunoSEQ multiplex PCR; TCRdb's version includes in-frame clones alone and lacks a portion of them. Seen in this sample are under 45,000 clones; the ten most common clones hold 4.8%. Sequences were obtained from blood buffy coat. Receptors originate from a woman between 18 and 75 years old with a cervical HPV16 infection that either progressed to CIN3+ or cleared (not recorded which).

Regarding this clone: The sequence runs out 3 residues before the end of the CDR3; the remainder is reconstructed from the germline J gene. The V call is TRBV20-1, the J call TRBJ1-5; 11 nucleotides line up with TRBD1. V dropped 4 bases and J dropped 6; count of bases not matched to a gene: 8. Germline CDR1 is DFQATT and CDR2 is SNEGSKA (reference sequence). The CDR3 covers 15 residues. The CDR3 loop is CSATGQGGSTQPQHF. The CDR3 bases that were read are TGCAGTGCTACGGGACAGGGGGGGTCTACTCAGCCC.

CDR3 sequence reads: CASSLGLATDTQYF. Incomplete CDR3 DNA: TGTGCCAGCAGTTTAGGTTTAGCGACAGATACG. The chain employs TRBV28 and TRBJ2-3, with D possibly being TRBD2 (5 bases). The CDR3 extends 3 residues past the end of the read, so its final part is completed from the germline J gene. This CDR3 spans 14 amino acids. Germline V CDR1 and CDR2: MDHEN, SYDVKM. The V end lost 2 bases, the J end lost 3 bases, and 9 bases lay between the germline ends.

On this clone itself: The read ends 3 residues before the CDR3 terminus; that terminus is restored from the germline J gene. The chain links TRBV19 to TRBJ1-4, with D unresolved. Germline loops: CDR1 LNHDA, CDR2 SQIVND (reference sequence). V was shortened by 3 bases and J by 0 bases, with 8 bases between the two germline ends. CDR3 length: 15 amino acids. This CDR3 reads CASSITVPTNEKLFF. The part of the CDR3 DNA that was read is TGTGCCAGTAGTATTACGGTACCAACTAATGAAAAA. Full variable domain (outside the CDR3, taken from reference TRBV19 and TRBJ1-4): DGGITQSPKYLFRKEGQNVTLSCEQNLNHDAMYWYRQDPGQGLRLIYYSQIVNDFQKGDIAEGYSVSREKKESFPLTVTSAQKNPTAFYLCASSITVPTNEKLFFGSGTQLSVL.

CDR3 region: CASSSIASGGYNEQFF. Partial CDR3 DNA: TGTGCCAGTAGTTCAATTGCGAGCGGGGGTTACAATGAG. V is TRBV19 and J is TRBJ2-1, with TRBD2 matching over 8 bases. The DNA ends 3 residues before the CDR3 does, and the rest of the CDR3 is filled in from the germline J gene. The V and J ends lost 5 bases and 4 bases, in that order; junction bases with no gene match: 10. Germline V gene lookup returns CDR1 LNHDA and CDR2 SQIVND (reference sequence). The CDR3 is 16 amino acids.

CDR3 protein: CATRGDFSTDTQYF. The CDR3 bases that were read are TGTGCCACCCGGGGGGACTTTAGCACAGATACG. The chain recombines TRBV2 with TRBJ2-3; 7 bases agree with TRBD2. The CDR3 goes on 3 residues after the read ends, and that part is filled in from the germline J gene. This CDR3 has 14 amino acids. Germline-derived CDR1 and CDR2 are SNHLY and FYNNEI. After removal of 10 bases from V and 0 bases from J, the junction contained 7 bases not matched to a gene.

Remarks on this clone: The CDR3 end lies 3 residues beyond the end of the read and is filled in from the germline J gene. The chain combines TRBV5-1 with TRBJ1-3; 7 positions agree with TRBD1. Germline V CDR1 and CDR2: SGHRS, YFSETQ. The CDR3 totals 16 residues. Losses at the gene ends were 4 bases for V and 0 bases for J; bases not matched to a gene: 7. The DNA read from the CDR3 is TGCGCCAGCAGCATGGGACAGCAGTACTCTGGAAACACC. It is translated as CASSMGQQYSGNT. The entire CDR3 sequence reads CASSMGQQYSGNTIYF. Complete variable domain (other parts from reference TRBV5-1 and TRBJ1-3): KAGVTQTPRYLIKTRGQQVTLSCSPISGHRSVSWYQQTPGQGLQFLFEYFSETQRNKGNFPGRFSGRQFSNSRSEMNVSTLELGDSALYLCASSMGQQYSGNTIYFGEGSWLTVV.

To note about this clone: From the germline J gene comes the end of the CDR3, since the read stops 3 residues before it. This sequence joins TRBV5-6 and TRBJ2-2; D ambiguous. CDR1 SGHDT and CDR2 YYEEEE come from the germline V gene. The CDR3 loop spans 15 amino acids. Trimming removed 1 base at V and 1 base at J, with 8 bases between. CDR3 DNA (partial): TGTGCCAGCAGCTTGTGGCTTCTGAACACCGGGGAG. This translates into CASSLWLLNTGE. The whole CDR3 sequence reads CASSLWLLNTGELFF.

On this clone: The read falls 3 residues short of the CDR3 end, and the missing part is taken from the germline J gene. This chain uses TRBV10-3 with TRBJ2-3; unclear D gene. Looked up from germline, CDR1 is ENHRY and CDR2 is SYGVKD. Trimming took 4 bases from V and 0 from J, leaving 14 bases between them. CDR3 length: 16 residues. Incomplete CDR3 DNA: TGTGCCATCAGTGGCCTGACTGGGTCTAGCACAGATACG. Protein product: CAISGLTGSSTDT. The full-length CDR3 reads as CAISGLTGSSTDTQYF.

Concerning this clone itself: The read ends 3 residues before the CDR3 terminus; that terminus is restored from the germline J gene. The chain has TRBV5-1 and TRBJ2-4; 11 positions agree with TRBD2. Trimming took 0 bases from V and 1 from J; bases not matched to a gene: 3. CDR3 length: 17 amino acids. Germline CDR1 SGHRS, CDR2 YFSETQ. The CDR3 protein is CASSLETSGGAKNIQYF. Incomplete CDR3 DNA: TGCGCCAGCAGCTTGGAAACTAGCGGGGGCGCCAAAAACATT.